Sequencing of this T cell receptor (beta chain) was carried out in a study of patients and donors after allogeneic stem cell transplantation. The germline V and J ends were trimmed by 1 base and 4 bases, with 14 bases remaining between them. The length of the CDR3 is 16 residues. TCRdb reprocessed the RT-PCR reads with MiXCR, giving one entry per CDR3 protein. The data show roughly 140,000 distinct CDR3 sequences, approximately 35% seen once. The chain couples TRBV12-3 or TRBV12-4 to TRBJ1-5; D is perhaps TRBD1 (5 bases). What was sequenced was blood, either unsorted or a sorted T cell fraction (not recorded which). This sequence was found in a human donor who was either an allogeneic HSCT recipient or a stem cell or donor lymphocyte infusion donor (not recorded which). It is not recorded whose cells these are; they may come from a transplant donor. The CDR3 spells CASSLDPGGKNQPQHF. CDR3 DNA sequence: TGTGCCAGCAGTTTAGACCCTGGGGGGAAAAATCAGCCCCAGCATTTT.